These 32 T cell receptor beta chains came from one sample sequenced in a study of shared clonotypes between healthy human individuals. This table comes from immunoSEQ multiplex PCR, and its TCRdb copy is limited to in-frame clones, with some not included. The repertoire includes roughly 1.5 million clones, 95% to 99% of them detected once, and about 0.45% sits in the top ten. Sequencing input: naive CD4+ T cells sorted from blood. Subset specified: CD45RA+ positively selected. These receptors were collected from a man under 40 in good health.

CDR3 in amino acids: CASSFSGTSSYEQYF. The CDR3 DNA reads TGTGCCAGCAGCTTTTCCGGGACTAGCTCCTACGAGCAGTACTTC. The V call is TRBV7-2, the J call TRBJ2-7; 8 bases are a match to TRBD2. Trimming at V came to 3 bases and at J to 0 bases, leaving 4 bases not matched to a gene. Germline lookup yields CDR1 SGHTA and CDR2 FQGNSA. CDR3 length: 15 amino acids.

The rearrangement joins TRBV6-1 to TRBJ2-7; 10 bases are shared with TRBD2. This CDR3 is built from 17 residues. With 4 bases clipped from V and 3 bases from J, the junction kept 12 bases outside the gene matches. The germline CDR1 and CDR2 sequences are MNHNS and SASEGT. Here the CDR3 DNA reads TGTGCCAGCAGTGTAACTGCAAGGACTAGCGGAGTCTACGAGCAGTACTTC. Protein: CASSVTARTSGVYEQYF.

This chain connects TRBV6-5 to TRBJ2-2; D gene ambiguous. The CDR3 length is 14 residues. The germline V and J ends were trimmed by 0 bases and 4 bases, with 6 bases remaining between them. Germline loops: CDR1 MNHEY, CDR2 SVGAGI. CDR3: CASSYSTVTGELFF. DNA for the CDR3: TGTGCCAGCAGTTACTCGACGGTCACCGGGGAGCTGTTTTTT.

CDR3 nucleotide sequence: TGCGCCAGCAGTGGAGAGGGTCTCGGCAATCAGCCCCAGCATTTT. This encodes CASSGEGLGNQPQHF. The chain combines TRBV10-2 with TRBJ1-5; D not resolved. Germline V gives CDR1 WSHSY, CDR2 SAAADI. This CDR3 is 15 amino acids long. V lost 4 bases and J 2 bases, leaving 12 bases between the germline ends.

The gene calls are TRBV7-8 and TRBJ2-3; possible D gene TRBD2, 5 bases. V was shortened by 4 bases and J by 1 base, with 15 bases between the two germline ends. Germline V gene lookup returns CDR1 SGHVS and CDR2 FQNEAQ. This CDR3 is built from 16 residues. The CDR3 bases are TGTGCCAGCAGCTGGGCGGGTCGTCACGGCACAGATACGCAGTATTTT. This encodes CASSWAGRHGTDTQYF.

The chain links TRBV29-1 to TRBJ2-1, with 13 bases lining up with TRBD2. Trimming removed 7 bases from V and 8 bases from J; junction bases left unmatched: 2. CDR3 length: 12 amino acids. The germline V gene encodes CDR1 SQVTM and CDR2 ANQGSEA. The CDR3 loop reads CSGGLAGHEQFF. As DNA, the CDR3 is TGCAGCGGGGGACTAGCGGGACATGAGCAGTTCTTC.

V usage is TRBV7-9 and J usage is TRBJ2-1; a possible D gene is TRBD2 (6 bases). With 4 bases removed from V and 0 bases from J, the gap between germline ends came to 13 bases. Germline V gene sequence: CDR1 SEHNR, CDR2 FQNEAQ (reference sequence). The CDR3 totals 16 residues. The CDR3 coding sequence is TGTGCCAGCAGCTCAGCCCCTAGCGCCTCCTACAATGAGCAGTTCTTC. Amino acids: CASSSAPSASYNEQFF.

The rearrangement links TRBV7-9 to TRBJ2-7; 7 bases are a match to TRBD1. There are 16 residues in the CDR3. Germline loops: CDR1 SEHNR, CDR2 FQNEAQ (reference sequence). The junction had 16 bases not matched to a gene; V was cut back by 5 bases and J by 6 bases. The CDR3 protein is CASSPRVWTGIAEQYF. The CDR3 DNA reads TGTGCCAGCAGCCCACGAGTGTGGACAGGAATCGCCGAGCAGTACTTC.

V gene TRBV11-2 combines with J gene TRBJ2-5; D perhaps matches TRBD2 (7 bases). Germline CDR1 is SGHAT and CDR2 is FQNNGV. The CDR3 is made up of 14 amino acids. V lost 4 bases and J 11 bases, leaving 20 bases between the germline ends. The CDR3 region has the DNA TGTGCCAGCAGCTCTTACAGAGGGGGGGACTATCAGTACTTC. It yields the protein CASSSYRGGDYQYF.

DNA of the CDR3: TGTGCCAGCAAGGACCCAGGAAGCACAGATACGCAGTATTTT. Residues: CASKDPGSTDTQYF. V usage is TRBV2 and J usage is TRBJ2-3; D is unclear. The ends were cut back, 7 bases at V and 0 bases at J, with 11 bases in the middle. Germline-derived CDR1 and CDR2 are SNHLY and FYNNEI. The CDR3 has 14 residues.

V and J are TRBV5-1 and TRBJ2-1; D is possibly TRBD1 or TRBD2 (5 bases each). The V end was cut by 4 bases, the J end by 0 bases, with 17 bases between. Germline CDR1 and CDR2: SGHRS and YFSETQ. This CDR3 comprises 17 residues. CDR3 DNA sequence: TGCGCCAGCAGCCACCCGGGTATTGGGACCTCCTACAATGAGCAGTTCTTC. It codes for CASSHPGIGTSYNEQFF. Combining the CDR3 with reference TRBV5-1 and TRBJ2-1 gives the whole variable domain KAGVTQTPRYLIKTRGQQVTLSCSPISGHRSVSWYQQTPGQGLQFLFEYFSETQRNKGNFPGRFSGRQFSNSRSEMNVSTLELGDSALYLCASSHPGIGTSYNEQFFGPGTRLTVL.

About this clone: Within the sample, other DNA sequences also encode this same CDR3. V gene TRBV9 combines with J gene TRBJ2-3; 9 bases line up with TRBD2. V was clipped by 3 bases and J by 3 bases; unmatched bases: 5. This CDR3 has 15 residues. CDR1 is SGDLS and CDR2 is YYNGEE in the germline V gene. In nucleotides, the CDR3 is TGTGCCAGCAGCGCGACTAGCGGAAGAACAGATACGCAGTATTTT. The encoded protein is CASSATSGRTDTQYF.

V is TRBV5-4 and J is TRBJ2-7, with a tentative D call TRBD2 (7 bases). V shed 2 bases and J shed 7 bases, with 16 bases lying between them. The germline CDR1 and CDR2 sequences are SGHNT and YYREEE (reference sequence). The CDR3 loop spans 14 amino acids. The CDR3 sequence is CASSLKGGLKEQYF. The CDR3 coding sequence is TGTGCCAGCAGCTTAAAGGGGGGGCTAAAGGAGCAGTACTTC.

The J gene is TRBJ1-2, the V gene TRBV9; D not certain. The CDR3 runs to 15 residues. Per germline, CDR1 SGDLS and CDR2 YYNGEE. With 0 bases removed from V and 8 bases from J, the gap between germline ends came to 17 bases. CDR3 coding DNA: TGTGCCAGCAGCGTAGCTCGAGGGCCAGCCCCAGGCTACACCTTC. Encoded protein: CASSVARGPAPGYTF.

This clone came up once. V gene TRBV9 combines with J gene TRBJ2-7, with D perhaps matching TRBD2 (5 bases). The germline V and J ends were trimmed by 4 bases and 0 bases, with 14 bases remaining between them. CDR1 and CDR2 from the germline V gene are SGDLS and YYNGEE. CDR3 length equals 15 residues. The CDR3 nucleotides read TGTGCCAGCAGCCAAAGGGCGGGCAGCTCCTACGAGCAGTACTTC. As protein: CASSQRAGSSYEQYF.

The chain carries TRBV4-3 and TRBJ2-1, with 10 bases identical to TRBD2. The CDR3 loop spans 16 amino acids. V dropped 2 bases and J dropped 2; count of bases not matched to a gene: 3. Germline loops: CDR1 LGHNA, CDR2 YSLEER. Here the CDR3 DNA reads TGCGCCAGCAGCCAATCAACTAGCGGGACCTACAATGAGCAGTTCTTC. Protein sequence: CASSQSTSGTYNEQFF.

The CDR3 DNA reads TGCGCCAGCAGGCGACTAGTCGACTACGAGCAGTACTTC. Protein: CASRRLVDYEQYF. The chain employs TRBV5-1 and TRBJ2-7; perhaps TRBD2 as D (6 bases). Trimming took 5 bases from V and 3 from J, leaving 12 bases between them. This CDR3 contains 13 residues. From germline, CDR1 is SGHRS and CDR2 YFSETQ.

The V and J genes are TRBV11-2 and TRBJ2-2, with D possibly matching TRBD1 (6 bases). This CDR3 is 13 amino acids long. V lost 1 base to trimming and J lost 6 bases, with 6 bases between them. Germline CDR1 reads SGHAT; CDR2 reads FQNNGV. CDR3 residues: CASSLAGAGELFF. In DNA form, the CDR3 reads TGTGCCAGCAGCTTAGCAGGGGCCGGGGAGCTGTTTTTT.

This clone showed up just once. CDR3 region: CASSFPDGDTQYF. The CDR3 bases are TGCGCCAGCAGCTTCCCGGACGGGGATACGCAGTATTTT. The V call is TRBV5-1, the J call TRBJ2-3; D gene unclear. Trimming pared 2 bases from V and 6 bases from J, leaving 10 bases between. The CDR3 consists of 13 residues. CDR1 is SGHRS, CDR2 YFSETQ, per germline.

The chain is built from TRBV7-2 and TRBJ2-7; D gene unclear. This CDR3 is built from 13 residues. V dropped 4 bases and J dropped 3 bases, with 10 bases sitting between them. Germline CDR1 and CDR2: SGHTA and FQGNSA. CDR3 region: CASSWRDVYEQYF. DNA for the CDR3: TGTGCCAGCAGCTGGCGAGACGTCTACGAGCAGTACTTC.

This chain joins TRBV7-9 and TRBJ1-2; 7 bases are a match to TRBD1. The germline V gene has CDR1 SEHNR and CDR2 FQNEAQ (reference sequence). The V gene end was trimmed by 1 base and the J gene end by 2 bases; junction bases not matched to a gene: 4. This CDR3 has 15 amino acids. This chain's CDR3 is CASSLGEGANYGYTF. The DNA of the CDR3 is TGTGCCAGCAGCTTAGGGGAGGGGGCCAACTATGGCTACACCTTC.

Of note for this clone: Other DNA variants within this sample encode the same CDR3. This chain joins TRBV9 and TRBJ2-7; D tentatively reads TRBD1 or TRBD2 (5 bases each). CDR3 length equals 15 residues. The germline CDR1 and CDR2 sequences are SGDLS and YYNGEE. V was pared by 0 bases and J by 0 bases, with 10 bases between. The CDR3 coding sequence is TGTGCCAGCAGCGTAGCGGGGACCTCCTCCTACGAGCAGTACTTC. Its protein product is CASSVAGTSSYEQYF.

J is TRBJ2-2 and V is TRBV6-6; a weak D match, TRBD1 (6 bases). V gave up 4 bases and J gave up 8 bases, with 17 bases separating them. CDR1 MNHNY and CDR2 SVGAGI come from the germline V gene (reference sequence). This CDR3 is 15 amino acids long. The CDR3 sequence: CASSFRGRPMGELFF. CDR3 sequence (DNA): TGTGCCAGCAGTTTCAGGGGCCGCCCCATGGGGGAGCTGTTTTTT.

The chain employs TRBV5-5 and TRBJ2-1, with a weak D call TRBD2 (5 bases). This CDR3 spans 14 amino acids. Germline lookup yields CDR1 SGHKS and CDR2 YYEKEE (reference sequence). The ends were cut back, 3 bases at V and 13 bases at J, with 20 bases in the middle. The CDR3 loop is CASSYLAEGLEQFF. Here the CDR3 DNA reads TGTGCCAGCAGCTACCTGGCGGAAGGACTTGAACAGTTCTTC.

The rearrangement uses TRBV28 and TRBJ2-7, with 11 bases fitting TRBD1. The germline V gene has CDR1 MDHEN and CDR2 SYDVKM. Unmatched junction bases numbered 7, after V lost 2 bases and J lost 4 bases. The CDR3 is 16 amino acids. The chain's CDR3 is CASSLPGTGGPYEQYF. The CDR3 region has the DNA TGTGCCAGCAGTTTACCCGGGACAGGGGGTCCTTACGAGCAGTACTTC.

Concerning this clone itself: The identical CDR3 is also encoded by other nucleotide sequences in the sample. The chain employs TRBV20-1 and TRBJ2-1; 10 bases line up with TRBD1. Germline loops: CDR1 DFQATT, CDR2 SNEGSKA (reference sequence). Trimming took 6 bases from V and 8 from J; bases not matched to a gene: 1. The CDR3 is 11 residues long. As DNA, the CDR3 is TGCAGTGCGACAGGGGGCGATGAGCAGTTCTTC. The encoded protein is CSATGGDEQFF.

V and J are TRBV7-2 and TRBJ2-1, with D uncertain. CDR3 length: 13 residues. Germline V gene lookup returns CDR1 SGHTA and CDR2 FQGNSA. V lost 4 bases to trimming and J lost 6 bases, with 10 bases between them. This chain's CDR3 is CASSYERRNEQFF. In DNA form, the CDR3 reads TGTGCCAGCAGCTACGAAAGGCGCAATGAGCAGTTCTTC.

This clone was seen just once. The chain uses TRBV27 and TRBJ2-1, with 9 positions matching TRBD2. CDR3 length: 16 amino acids. Germline CDR1 reads MNHEY; CDR2 reads SMNVEV (reference sequence). J gave up 5 bases and V 4 bases, and 9 bases lay outside the gene matches. CDR3 residues: CASSYLGLASNNEQFF. Written as DNA, the CDR3 is TGTGCCAGCAGTTACCTGGGACTAGCCTCTAACAATGAGCAGTTCTTC.

This chain joins TRBV15 and TRBJ2-5; 7 bases line up with TRBD2. This CDR3 is 16 amino acids long. The V and J ends lost 0 bases and 4 bases, in that order; junction bases with no gene match: 8. In germline, CDR1 is LNHNV, CDR2 YYDKDF (reference sequence). In DNA form, the CDR3 reads TGTGCCACCAGCAGAGATCTGAGGGAGGGAGGAGAGACCCAGTACTTC. The encoded protein is CATSRDLREGGETQYF.

The V gene is TRBV15, the J gene TRBJ1-5; no clear D gene. The length of the CDR3 is 15 residues. Germline V lookup: CDR1 LNHNV, CDR2 YYDKDF (reference sequence). V lost 0 bases to trimming and J lost 4 bases, with 10 bases between them. CDR3: CATSRERAVNQPQHF. CDR3 coding DNA: TGTGCCACCAGCAGAGAGAGGGCTGTTAATCAGCCCCAGCATTTT.

V usage is TRBV7-3 and J usage is TRBJ2-7; 7 positions match TRBD1. Germline assignment: CDR1 SGHTA and CDR2 FQGTGA. This CDR3 spans 13 amino acids. Unmatched junction bases numbered 7, after V lost 5 bases and J lost 6 bases. CDR3 protein: CASSLRQGFEQYF. In nucleotides, the CDR3 is TGTGCCAGCAGCCTCAGACAGGGTTTCGAGCAGTACTTC.

The chain joins TRBV5-1 to TRBJ1-3; D not resolved. The CDR3 runs 14 residues. V lost 2 bases to trimming and J lost 3 bases, with 9 bases between them. Germline lookup yields CDR1 SGHRS and CDR2 YFSETQ. Here the CDR3 reads CASSFNSGGNTIYF. The CDR3 DNA sequence: TGCGCCAGCAGCTTCAACAGCGGTGGAAACACCATATATTTT. The full variable domain, completed using reference TRBV5-1 and TRBJ1-3, is KAGVTQTPRYLIKTRGQQVTLSCSPISGHRSVSWYQQTPGQGLQFLFEYFSETQRNKGNFPGRFSGRQFSNSRSEMNVSTLELGDSALYLCASSFNSGGNTIYFGEGSWLTVV.